These 14 T cell receptor beta chains share one sample of origin, sequenced in a study of T cell responses to AZD1222 COVID-19 vaccine. The table came from immunoSEQ multiplex PCR; TCRdb's copy has only in-frame clones and leaves some out. The sample records around 140,000 clones, 90% to 95% being singletons. The specimen comprised peripheral blood, sampled after recovery from COVID-19. The receptors shown here come from an adult who had recovered from COVID-19.

The V call is TRBV29-1, the J call TRBJ2-1; possibly TRBD1 or TRBD2 for D (5 bases each). With 3 bases removed from V and 8 bases from J, the gap between germline ends came to 17 bases. Germline CDR1 and CDR2: SQVTM and ANQGSEA. This CDR3 has 14 residues. CDR3 coding DNA: TGCAGCGTTGAGGCCGGGGCGGAGAGTGATGAGCAGTTCTTC. This sequence encodes CSVEAGAESDEQFF.

The rearrangement links TRBV10-1 to TRBJ2-1, with no clear D. CDR3 size: 16 residues. Germline V gene sequence: CDR1 WNHNN, CDR2 SYGVQD (reference sequence). V was clipped by 1 base and J by 2 bases, with 12 bases between them. CDR3: CASSEFAQDPYNEQFF. As DNA, the CDR3 is TGCGCCAGCAGTGAGTTTGCGCAGGACCCCTACAATGAGCAGTTCTTC.

The rearrangement joins TRBV28 to TRBJ2-1; no clear D gene. CDR3 length: 15 amino acids. The V gene's germline CDR1 is MDHEN and CDR2 SYDVKM. V lost 7 bases, J lost 5 bases, and 18 bases lay in between. The CDR3 DNA is TGTGCCAGCATCCTCGGAGATCGGTGGGACAATGAGCAGTTCTTC. Protein: CASILGDRWDNEQFF.

The J gene is TRBJ2-7, the V gene TRBV3-1 (or the pseudogene TRBV3-2); 8 bases align to TRBD2. The V and J ends lost 4 bases and 3 bases, in that order; junction bases with no gene match: 8. In germline, CDR1 is LGHDT, CDR2 YNNKEL (reference sequence). The CDR3 is made up of 15 amino acids. In DNA form, the CDR3 reads TGTGCCAGCAGCCCGGATAGCGGGGAAAGCTACGAGCAGTACTTC. Amino acids: CASSPDSGESYEQYF.

The gene calls are TRBV11-2 and TRBJ2-1; D gene ambiguous. Germline V gene lookup returns CDR1 SGHAT and CDR2 FQNNGV. CDR3 size: 15 residues. V lost 1 base and J 2 bases, leaving 9 bases between the germline ends. The chain's CDR3 is CASSLGTRTYNEQFF. The CDR3 nucleotides read TGTGCCAGCAGCTTAGGTACCAGAACCTACAATGAGCAGTTCTTC.

This rearrangement joins TRBV4-1 to TRBJ2-7, with TRBD2 identical over 9 bases. V was clipped by 2 bases and J by 4 bases; unmatched bases: 3. Germline V lookup: CDR1 MGHRA, CDR2 YSYEKL. The CDR3 is made up of 14 amino acids. Here the CDR3 DNA reads TGCGCCAGCAGCCAACTCCTAGCGGGATACGAGCAGTACTTC. It encodes CASSQLLAGYEQYF.

This clone was counted a single time. The chain links TRBV19 to TRBJ2-3; 8 bases map to TRBD2. The germline V gene has CDR1 LNHDA and CDR2 SQIVND (reference sequence). V lost 4 bases, J lost 6 bases, and 3 bases stayed unmatched. The CDR3 loop spans 13 amino acids. The DNA of the CDR3 is TGTGCCAGTAGTACCGGGGGGGTGGATACGCAGTATTTT. Translated: CASSTGGVDTQYF. Full variable domain (outside the CDR3, taken from reference TRBV19 and TRBJ2-3): DGGITQSPKYLFRKEGQNVTLSCEQNLNHDAMYWYRQDPGQGLRLIYYSQIVNDFQKGDIAEGYSVSREKKESFPLTVTSAQKNPTAFYLCASSTGGVDTQYFGPGTRLTVL.

The genes are TRBV6-5 and TRBJ2-5, with 8 bases identical to TRBD2. Germline V lookup: CDR1 MNHEY, CDR2 SVGAGI. With 7 bases clipped from V and 5 bases from J, the junction kept 9 bases outside the gene matches. The CDR3 runs to 14 residues. The CDR3 bases are TGTGCCAGCACCCCGCGACGGGAGGGTGAGACCCAGTACTTC. Its translation is CASTPRREGETQYF.

This clone came up once. The gene calls are TRBV7-9 and TRBJ2-7; D gene ambiguous. V shed 5 bases and J shed 6 bases, with 11 bases lying between them. This CDR3 spans 12 amino acids. The V gene's germline CDR1 is SEHNR and CDR2 FQNEAQ (reference sequence). The CDR3 spells CASSPLLSEQYF. CDR3 in DNA: TGTGCCAGCAGCCCATTACTTTCCGAGCAGTACTTC.

The genes are TRBV18 and TRBJ1-2; TRBD1 agrees at 8 bases. The CDR3 has 16 residues. V lost 3 bases and J lost 6; bases outside the gene matches: 12. The germline CDR1 and CDR2 sequences are KGHSH and LQKENI. The CDR3 region has the DNA TGTGCCAGCTCACCGGGAACAGGGGGAAAGAGCGATGGCTACACCTTC. This encodes CASSPGTGGKSDGYTF.

This clone was seen only a few times. The rearrangement joins TRBV13 to TRBJ1-6, with D possibly TRBD1 on 6 matching bases. The CDR3 is 15 amino acids. Trimming removed 1 base from V and 8 bases from J, with 12 bases in between. Germline values: CDR1 PRHDT, CDR2 FYEKMQ (reference sequence). CDR3 sequence (DNA): TGTGCCAGCAGCTTAGCAGGACAGAGGTATTCACCCCTCCACTTT. It encodes CASSLAGQRYSPLHF.

Here the CDR3 reads CASSLSGGHTGELFF. The CDR3 DNA sequence: TGCGCCAGCAGTCTAAGCGGAGGACACACCGGGGAGCTGTTTTTT. The V and J genes are TRBV5-1 and TRBJ2-2; D perhaps matches TRBD2 (5 bases). CDR3 length: 15 amino acids. Germline V gene lookup returns CDR1 SGHRS and CDR2 YFSETQ. V shed 5 bases and J shed 3 bases, with 14 bases lying between them.

The chain joins TRBV4-1 to TRBJ1-5; the D gene is possibly TRBD1 (5 bases). This CDR3 spans 14 amino acids. Germline V gives CDR1 MGHRA, CDR2 YSYEKL. The V end was cut by 2 bases, the J end by 5 bases, with 10 bases between. CDR3 nucleotides: TGCGCCAGCAGCCAAAGGAGGGGAGATCAGCCCCAGCATTTT. Translated: CASSQRRGDQPQHF.

V is TRBV7-9 and J is TRBJ2-7, with 14 bases lining up with TRBD2. V gave up 5 bases and J gave up 2 bases; unmatched junction bases: 11. There are 18 residues in the CDR3. Germline lookup yields CDR1 SEHNR and CDR2 FQNEAQ (reference sequence). The CDR3 here is CASSNGLAGGEEAYEQYF. The CDR3 coding sequence is TGTGCCAGCAGCAATGGACTAGCGGGAGGCGAGGAAGCCTACGAGCAGTACTTC.